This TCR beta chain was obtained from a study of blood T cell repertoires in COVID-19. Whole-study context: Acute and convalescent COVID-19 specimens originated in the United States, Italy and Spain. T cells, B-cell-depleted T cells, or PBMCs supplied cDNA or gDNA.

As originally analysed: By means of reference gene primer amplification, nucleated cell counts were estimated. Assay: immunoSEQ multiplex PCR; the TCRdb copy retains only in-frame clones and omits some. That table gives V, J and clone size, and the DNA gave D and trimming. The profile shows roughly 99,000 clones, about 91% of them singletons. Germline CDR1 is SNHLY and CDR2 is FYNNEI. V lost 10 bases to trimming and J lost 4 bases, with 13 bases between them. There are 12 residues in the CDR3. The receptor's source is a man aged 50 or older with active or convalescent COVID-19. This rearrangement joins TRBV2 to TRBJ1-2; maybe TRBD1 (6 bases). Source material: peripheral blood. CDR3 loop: CATRQGSYGYTF. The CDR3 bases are TGTGCCACTCGGCAGGGGAGCTATGGCTACACCTTC.